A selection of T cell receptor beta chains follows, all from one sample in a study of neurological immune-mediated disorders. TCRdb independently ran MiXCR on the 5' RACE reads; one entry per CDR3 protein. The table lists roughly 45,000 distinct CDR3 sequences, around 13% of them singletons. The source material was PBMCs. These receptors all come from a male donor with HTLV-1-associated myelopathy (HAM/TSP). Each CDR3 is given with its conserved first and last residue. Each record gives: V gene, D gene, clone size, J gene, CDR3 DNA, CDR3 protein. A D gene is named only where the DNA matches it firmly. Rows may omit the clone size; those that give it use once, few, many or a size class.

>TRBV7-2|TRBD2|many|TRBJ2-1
TGTGCCAGCAGCTTAAGACCGGGGGGACTAGCTTCCTTTCAGGTGCAGTTCTTC
CASSLRPGGLASFQVQFF
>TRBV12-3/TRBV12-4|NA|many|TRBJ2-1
TGTGCCAGCAGTTTTGCCGAGACTGCAGTTGATGAGCAGTTCTTC
CASSFAETAVDEQFF
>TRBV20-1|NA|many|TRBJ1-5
TGCAGTGCTAGAGAGGGGAATAGCAATCAGCCCCAGCATTTT
CSAREGNSNQPQHF
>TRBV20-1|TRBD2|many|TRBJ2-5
TGCAGTGCTAGAGGGGCTAGCGGGGTTAAAGAGACCCAGTACTTC
CSARGASGVKETQYF
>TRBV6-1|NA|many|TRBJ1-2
TGTGCCAGCAGTGAAGGACACTTTGCTGGCTACACCTTC
CASSEGHFAGYTF
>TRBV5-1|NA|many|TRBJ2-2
TGCGCCAGCAGCACCTCCGGGGTCGCGAACACCGGGGAGCTGTTTTTT
CASSTSGVANTGELFF
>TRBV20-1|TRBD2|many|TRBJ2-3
TGCAGTGCCCCAATCCCTAGCGGGGGGGCTGAAGATACGCAGTATTTT
CSAPIPSGGAEDTQYF
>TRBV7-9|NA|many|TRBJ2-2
TGTGCCAGCAGCGGTAACAGGGTGTCCGGGGAGCTGTTTTTT
CASSGNRVSGELFF
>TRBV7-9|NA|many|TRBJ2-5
TGTGCCAGCAGCTTAGGGGGGTCGACGGTTAGCGAGACCCAGTACTTC
CASSLGGSTVSETQYF
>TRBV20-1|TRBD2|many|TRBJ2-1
TGCAGTGCCCATCGCGGGGGGGCAGTTGAGCAGTTCTTC
CSAHRGGAVEQFF
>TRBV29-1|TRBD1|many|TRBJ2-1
TGCAGCGTTGGGAAACAGGGGCCCTATGAGCAGTTCTTC
CSVGKQGPYEQFF
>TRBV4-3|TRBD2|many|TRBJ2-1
TGCGCCAGCAGCCAAGATTTCGGCCTAGCGGGGGGGGTACATGAGCAGTTCTTC
CASSQDFGLAGGVHEQFF
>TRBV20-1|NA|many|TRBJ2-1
TGCAGTGCTAGGAACGGCGGGGCGCCTCGGGAGCAGTTCTTC
CSARNGGAPREQFF
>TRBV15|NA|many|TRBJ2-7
TGTGCCACCAGCAGAGATGGAGGGGAATCCTACGAGCAGTACTTC
CATSRDGGESYEQYF
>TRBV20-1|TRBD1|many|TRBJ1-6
TGCAGTGCTAGAAGAGGGACAGCAACCAATTCACCCCTCCACTTT
CSARRGTATNSPLHF
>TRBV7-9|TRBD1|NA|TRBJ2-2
TGTGCCAGCAACCGGGACAGGGAGAACCCCGGGGAGCTGTTTTTT
CASNRDRENPGELFF
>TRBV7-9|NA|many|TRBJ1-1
TGTGCCAGCAGCTTTGTCGCCCGGACTGAAGCTTTCTTT
CASSFVARTEAFF
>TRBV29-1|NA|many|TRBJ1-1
TGCAGCGTTGAACAGGGTGGCACTGAAGCTTTCTTT
CSVEQGGTEAFF
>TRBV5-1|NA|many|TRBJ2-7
TGCGCCAGCAGCTTGGAACCCGACAGACACGAGCAGTACTTC
CASSLEPDRHEQYF
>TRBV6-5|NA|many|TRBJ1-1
TGTGCCAGCAGTTACTCCGAACTGACATCTCACCTTGGGGGAGCTTTCTTT
CASSYSELTSHLGGAFF
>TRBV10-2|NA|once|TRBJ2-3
TGCGCCAGCAGTGAAAGGCTTGGCACAGATACGCAGTATTTT
CASSERLGTDTQYF
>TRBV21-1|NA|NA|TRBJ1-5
TGTGCCAGCAGCAGAGAGTGGCACGACAATCAGCCCCAGCATTTT
CASSREWHDNQPQHF
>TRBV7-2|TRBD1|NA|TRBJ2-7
TGTGCCAGCAGCTCGGCCCCCGGGACAGGGGGACCCGAGCAGTACTTC
CASSSAPGTGGPEQYF
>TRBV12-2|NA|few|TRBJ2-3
TGTGCCGACAGGGTTGGGACAGATACGCAGTATTTT
CADRVGTDTQYF
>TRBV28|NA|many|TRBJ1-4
TGTGCCAGCACCCTCCAAATTAATGAAAAACTGTTTTTT
CASTLQINEKLFF
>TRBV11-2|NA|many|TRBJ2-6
TGTGCCAGCAGCTTAGCCGTGGGGTCTGGGGCCAACGTCCTGACTTTC
CASSLAVGSGANVLTF
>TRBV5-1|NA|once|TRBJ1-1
TGCGCCAGCAGCTTGTTCAAGGCAGGAGGGACTGAAGCTTTATTT
CASSLFKAGGTEALF
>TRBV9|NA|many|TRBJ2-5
TGTGCCAGCAGCGTAGGAGGTCAGGGTGGCCAAGAGACCCAGTACTTC
CASSVGGQGGQETQYF
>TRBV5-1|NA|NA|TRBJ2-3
TGCGCCAGCAGCACCCGGACAGGGAGGGACGGCACAGATACGCAGTATTTT
CASSTRTGRDGTDTQYF
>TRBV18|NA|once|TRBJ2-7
TGTGCTAGCTCACCAGGGACATGCTTAGGCGAGCAGTACTTC
CASSPGTCLGEQYF
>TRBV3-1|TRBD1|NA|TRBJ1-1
TGTGCCAGCAGCGCTACAGGGGACACTGAAGCTTTCTTT
CASSATGDTEAFF
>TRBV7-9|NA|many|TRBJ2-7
TGTGCCAGCAGCTTAGGGGTCGGTGCAGGGATGCACCACGAGCAGTACTTC
CASSLGVGAGMHHEQYF
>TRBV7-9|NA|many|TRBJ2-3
TGTGCCGGGACTGGTAACACAGATACGCAGTATTTT
CAGTGNTDTQYF
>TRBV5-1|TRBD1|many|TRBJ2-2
TGCGCCAGCAGCGCTAGACAGGGGGCGACCGGGGAGCTGTTTTTT
CASSARQGATGELFF
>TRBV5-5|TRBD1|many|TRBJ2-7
TGTGCCAGCAGCTGGGGGACAGGGGCCTACGAGCAGTACTTC
CASSWGTGAYEQYF
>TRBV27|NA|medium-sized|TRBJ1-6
TGTGCCAGCAGTTTAAAACTCCCGCCAGCTTCACCCCTCCACTTT
CASSLKLPPASPLHF
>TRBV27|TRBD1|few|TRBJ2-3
TGTGCCAGCAGTCCGGGACAGTTCGACTGGACAGATACGCAGTATTTT
CASSPGQFDWTDTQYF
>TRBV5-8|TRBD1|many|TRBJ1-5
TGTGCCAGCAGCTCCCTGACAGGGGACGGCAATCAGCCCCAGCATTTT
CASSSLTGDGNQPQHF
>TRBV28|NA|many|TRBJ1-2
TGTGCCAGCAGTTTTTATAGGGTATACGGCTACACCTTC
CASSFYRVYGYTF
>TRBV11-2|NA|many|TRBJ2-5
TGTGCCAGCAGCCTAATGGCGTTGAGGCAAGAGACCCAGTACTTC
CASSLMALRQETQYF
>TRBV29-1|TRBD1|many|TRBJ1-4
TGCAGCGTTGAAGCTCGACAGGGTGAAAAACTGTTTTTT
CSVEARQGEKLFF
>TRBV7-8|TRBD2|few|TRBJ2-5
TGTGCCAGCAGCTTAGGGGCGACTAGCCTAGAGACCCAGTACTTC
CASSLGATSLETQYF
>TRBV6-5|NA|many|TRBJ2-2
TGTGCCAGCAGTTACCTGTTCGGGACCGGGGAGCTGTTTTTT
CASSYLFGTGELFF
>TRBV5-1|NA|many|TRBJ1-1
TGCGCCAGCAGCTTGAATTTCTTGTCTGGGGCTTTCTTT
CASSLNFLSGAFF
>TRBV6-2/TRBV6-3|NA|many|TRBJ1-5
TGTGCCAGCAGCCACGATGGCATCAATCAGCCCCAGCATTTT
CASSHDGINQPQHF
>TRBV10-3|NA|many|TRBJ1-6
TGTGCCATCAGAGCCGGGCGGGGGGATTCACCCCTCCACTTT
CAIRAGRGDSPLHF
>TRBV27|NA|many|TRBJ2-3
TGTGCCAGCAGGCGGGACACCTTACGAGATACGCAGTATTTT
CASRRDTLRDTQYF
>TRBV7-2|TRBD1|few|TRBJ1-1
TGTGCCAGCAGCGATTACAGGGGAACTGAAGCTTTCTTT
CASSDYRGTEAFF